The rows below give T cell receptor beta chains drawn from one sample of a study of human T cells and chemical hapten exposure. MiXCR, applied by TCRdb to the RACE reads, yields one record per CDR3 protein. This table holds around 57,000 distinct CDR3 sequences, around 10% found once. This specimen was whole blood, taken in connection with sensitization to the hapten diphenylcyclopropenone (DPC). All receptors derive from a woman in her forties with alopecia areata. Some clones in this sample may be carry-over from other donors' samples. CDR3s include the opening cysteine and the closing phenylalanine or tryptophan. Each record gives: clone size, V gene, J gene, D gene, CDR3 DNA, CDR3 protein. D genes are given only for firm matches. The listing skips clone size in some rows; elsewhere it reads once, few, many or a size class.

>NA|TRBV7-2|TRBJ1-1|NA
TGTGCCAGCAGCCCAGGAGGCGGGGGTATAAGCACTGAAGCTTTCTTT
CASSPGGGGISTEAFF
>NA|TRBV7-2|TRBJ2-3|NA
TGTGCCACCGTTCCGGCTACAGATACGCAGTATTTT
CATVPATDTQYF
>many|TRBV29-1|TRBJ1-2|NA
TGCAGCGTTCTTAAGGGGGAAGCTAACTATGGCTACACCTTC
CSVLKGEANYGYTF
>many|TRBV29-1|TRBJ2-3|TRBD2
TGCAGCGTTGGAAAGGGACTAACTAGCACAGATACGCAGTATTTT
CSVGKGLTSTDTQYF
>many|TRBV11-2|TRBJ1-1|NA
TGTGCCAGCAGCTTACAAGGCGGATTGAACACTGAAGCTTTCTTT
CASSLQGGLNTEAFF
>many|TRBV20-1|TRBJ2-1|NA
TGCAGTGCCATCCCGCGGGACGGATACAATGAGCAGTTCTTC
CSAIPRDGYNEQFF
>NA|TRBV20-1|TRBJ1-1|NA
TGCAGTGCTAGACAATTCCAGAGCGGGGATAACACTGAAGCTTTCTTT
CSARQFQSGDNTEAFF
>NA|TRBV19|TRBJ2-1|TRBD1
TGTGCCAGTAGTATCCCCGGGACAGGCTACAATGAGCAGTTCTTC
CASSIPGTGYNEQFF
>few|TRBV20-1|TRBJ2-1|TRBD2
TGCAGTGCTAGAGATCCTCCGACTAGCGGGGGGCCGCGGTACAATGAGCAGTTCTTC
CSARDPPTSGGPRYNEQFF
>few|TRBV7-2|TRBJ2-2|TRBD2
TGTGCCAGCAGTAATAGCGGGAGAGGCGGGGAGCTGTTTTTT
CASSNSGRGGELFF
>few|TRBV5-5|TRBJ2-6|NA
TGTGCCAGCAGCCACAGGGCCTCCGGGGCCAACGTCCTGACTTTC
CASSHRASGANVLTF
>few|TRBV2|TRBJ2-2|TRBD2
TGTGCCAGCAGCCCACTAGCGGGAGGGCCCACCGGGGAGCTGTTTTTT
CASSPLAGGPTGELFF
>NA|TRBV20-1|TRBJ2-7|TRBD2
TGCAGTGCTAGAGATCTCGCACTAGCGTCGATTTCCTACGAGCAGTACTTC
CSARDLALASISYEQYF
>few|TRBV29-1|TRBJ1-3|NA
TGCAGCGTTGAAGCAGGCACTGGAAACACCATATATTTT
CSVEAGTGNTIYF
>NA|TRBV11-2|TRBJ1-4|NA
TGTGCCAGCAGCTTAGAAGGGTCGGGGACTAATGAAAAACTGTTTTTT
CASSLEGSGTNEKLFF
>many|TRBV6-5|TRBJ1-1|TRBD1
TGTGCCAGCAGGGACAGGGCCAACACTGAAGCTTTCTTT
CASRDRANTEAFF
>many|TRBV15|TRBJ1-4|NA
TGTGCCACCAGCGACTTCGGACGACGGGAAAAACTGTTTTTT
CATSDFGRREKLFF
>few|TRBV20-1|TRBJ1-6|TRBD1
TGCAGTGCTATGGGACAGGTCAATTCACCCCTCCACTTT
CSAMGQVNSPLHF
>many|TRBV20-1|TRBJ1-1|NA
TGCAGTGCTAGGGAGAGGACAATAAACACTGAAGCTTTCTTT
CSARERTINTEAFF
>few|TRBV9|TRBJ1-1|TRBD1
TGTGCCAGCAGCCCCAGGACAGGGATGAACACTGAAGCTTTCTTT
CASSPRTGMNTEAFF
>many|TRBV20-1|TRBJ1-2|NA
TGCAGTGCTAGAGATTTGAAGGAGAACTATGGCTACACCTTC
CSARDLKENYGYTF
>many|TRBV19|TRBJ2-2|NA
TGTGCCAGCACCTCATCAGGAGGGCCGAACACCGGGGAGCTGTTTTTT
CASTSSGGPNTGELFF
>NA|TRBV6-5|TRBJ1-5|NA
TGTGCCAGCAGTTACTCGGGGGAGGATCAGCCCCAGCATTTT
CASSYSGEDQPQHF
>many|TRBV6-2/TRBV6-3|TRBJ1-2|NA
TGTGCCAGCAGTTCGACGACGACAGCGAGGGGCTATGGCTACACCTTC
CASSSTTTARGYGYTF
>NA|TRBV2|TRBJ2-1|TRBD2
TGTGCCAGCAGTGACAGGGGACTAGCGGGGCCAGGGCAGCTCTTC
CASSDRGLAGPGQLF
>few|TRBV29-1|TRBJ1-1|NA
TGCAGCGTTGAATATCCCTTAAACACTGAAGCTTTCTTT
CSVEYPLNTEAFF
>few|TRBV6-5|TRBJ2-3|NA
TGTGCCAGCAGCTTACAGGGAAGGTCGAGGACGCAGTATTTT
CASSLQGRSRTQYF
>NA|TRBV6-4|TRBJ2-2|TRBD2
TGTGCCAGCAGTGATGCGAGCGGGGGCCACACCGGGGAGCTGTTTTTT
CASSDASGGHTGELFF
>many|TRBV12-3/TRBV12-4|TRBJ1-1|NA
TGTGCCAGCAGTCGCCCGGGACGGGTGAACACTGAAGCTTTCTTT
CASSRPGRVNTEAFF
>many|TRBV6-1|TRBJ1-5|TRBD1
TGTGCCACCAAGACAGGGGAAAAGCCCCAGCATTTT
CATKTGEKPQHF
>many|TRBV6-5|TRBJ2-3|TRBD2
TGTGCCAGCAGCCCGACTAGCGGGGGGGTTGGTAGCACAGATACGCAGTATTTT
CASSPTSGGVGSTDTQYF
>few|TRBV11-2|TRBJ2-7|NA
TGTGCCAGCAGCTTAGACAGAGCCTACGAGCAGTACTTC
CASSLDRAYEQYF
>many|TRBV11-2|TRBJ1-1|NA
TGTGCCAGCAGCTCCCAACAGGGTCCCCTAATTGAAGCTTTCTTT
CASSSQQGPLIEAFF
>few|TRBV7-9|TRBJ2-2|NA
TGTGCCAGCAGTCCACCAGGGATTAGGACCGGGGAGCTGTTTTTT
CASSPPGIRTGELFF
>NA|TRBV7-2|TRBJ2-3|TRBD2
TGTGCCAGCAGCTCCCAACCGACTAGCGGTAGCACAGATACGCAGTATTTT
CASSSQPTSGSTDTQYF
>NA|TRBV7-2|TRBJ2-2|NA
TGTGCCAGCAGCTTAGTTGGGGAGCTGTTTTTT
CASSLVGELFF
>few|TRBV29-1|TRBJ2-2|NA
TGCAGCGTTGATTTGGGAGTGGGGCTGTTTTTT
CSVDLGVGLFF
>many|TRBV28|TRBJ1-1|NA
TGTGCCACCAGGGATGTTGGGACTGAAGCTTTCTTT
CATRDVGTEAFF
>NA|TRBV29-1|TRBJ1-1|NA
TGCAGCGCTGGCCCCCTGCGCGACACTGAAGCTTTCTTT
CSAGPLRDTEAFF
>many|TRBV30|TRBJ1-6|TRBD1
TGTGCCTGGAGGGACAGGGATTTTTCACCCCTCCACTTT
CAWRDRDFSPLHF
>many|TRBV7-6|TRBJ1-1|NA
TGTGCCAGCAGCTTTACGGGGAACACTGAAGCTTTCTTT
CASSFTGNTEAFF